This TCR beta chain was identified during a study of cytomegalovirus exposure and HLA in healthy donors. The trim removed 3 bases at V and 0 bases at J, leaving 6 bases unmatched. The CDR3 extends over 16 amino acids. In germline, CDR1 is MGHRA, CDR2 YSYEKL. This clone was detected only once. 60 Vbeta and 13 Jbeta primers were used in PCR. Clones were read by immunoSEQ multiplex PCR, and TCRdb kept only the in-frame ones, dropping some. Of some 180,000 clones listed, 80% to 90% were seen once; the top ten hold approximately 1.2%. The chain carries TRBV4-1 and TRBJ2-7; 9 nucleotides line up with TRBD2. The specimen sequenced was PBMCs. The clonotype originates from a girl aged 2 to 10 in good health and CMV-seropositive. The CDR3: CASSHSSGGSSYEQYF. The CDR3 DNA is TGCGCCAGCAGCCATAGTAGCGGGGGCAGCTCCTACGAGCAGTACTTC.